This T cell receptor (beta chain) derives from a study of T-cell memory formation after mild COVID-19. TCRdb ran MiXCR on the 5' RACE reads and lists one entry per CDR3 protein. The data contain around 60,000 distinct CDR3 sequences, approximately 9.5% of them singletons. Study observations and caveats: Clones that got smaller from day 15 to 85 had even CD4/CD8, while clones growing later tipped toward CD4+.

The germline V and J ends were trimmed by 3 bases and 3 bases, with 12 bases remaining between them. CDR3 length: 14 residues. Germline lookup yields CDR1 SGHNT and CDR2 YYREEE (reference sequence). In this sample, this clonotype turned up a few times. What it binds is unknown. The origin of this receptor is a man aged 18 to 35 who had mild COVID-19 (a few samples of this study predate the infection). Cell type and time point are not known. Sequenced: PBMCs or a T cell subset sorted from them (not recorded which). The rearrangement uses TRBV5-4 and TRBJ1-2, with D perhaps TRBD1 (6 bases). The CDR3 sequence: CASSSAGQDYGYTF. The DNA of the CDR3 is TGTGCCAGCAGCTCGGCGGGACAAGACTATGGCTACACCTTC.